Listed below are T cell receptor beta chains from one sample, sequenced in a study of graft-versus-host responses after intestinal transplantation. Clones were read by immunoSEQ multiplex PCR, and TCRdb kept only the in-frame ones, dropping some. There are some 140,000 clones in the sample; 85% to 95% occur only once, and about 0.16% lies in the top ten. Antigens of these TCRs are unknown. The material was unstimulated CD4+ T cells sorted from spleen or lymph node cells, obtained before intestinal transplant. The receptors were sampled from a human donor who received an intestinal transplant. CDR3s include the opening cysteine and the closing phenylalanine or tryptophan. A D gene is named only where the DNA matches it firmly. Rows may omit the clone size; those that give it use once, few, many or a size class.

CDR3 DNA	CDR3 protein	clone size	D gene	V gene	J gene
TGTGCCAGTAGTGGCAGGGGATATGGCTACACCTTC	CASSGRGYGYTF	once	-	TRBV19	TRBJ1-2
TGTGCCAGCAGCACCCGGGGGAGCAATGAGCAGTTCTTC	CASSTRGSNEQFF	-	-	TRBV7-9	TRBJ2-1
TGTGCCAGCAGCGTAGATCTTGGCGACTATGGCTACACCTTC	CASSVDLGDYGYTF	-	-	TRBV9	TRBJ1-2
TGTGCCAGCAGTTACTTGGGGACAGGCCTCGCCTACGAGCAGTACTTC	CASSYLGTGLAYEQYF	-	TRBD1	TRBV6-5	TRBJ2-7
TGTGCCAGCACCTCTCCTGGGGCCGGAAACACCATATATTTT	CASTSPGAGNTIYF	-	-	TRBV2	TRBJ1-3
TGTGCCAGCAGCGCAGGGGGACAAATTGGGGAGCTGTTTTTT	CASSAGGQIGELFF	-	TRBD1	TRBV9	TRBJ2-2
TGCGCCAGCAGGTTCGGCGGGGGGAGCACAGATACGCAGTATTTT	CASRFGGGSTDTQYF	-	TRBD2	TRBV5-1	TRBJ2-3
TGTGCCAGCAGTTTGTTTGCCCGTTCTAGGTGGACAGGCGATCTTTCTAACTATGGCTACACCTTC	CASSLFARSRWTGDLSNYGYTF	-	TRBD1	TRBV27	TRBJ1-2
TGTGCCAGCAGCGCAAGCCGAATTCCTGGGGGCCCCGAGCAGTTCTTC	CASSASRIPGGPEQFF	-	-	TRBV2	TRBJ2-1
TGCGCCAGCAGCTTGGAGGTTGAGCAGTTCTTC	CASSLEVEQFF	-	-	TRBV5-1	TRBJ2-1
TGCGCCAGCAGCTCCGGACAGGGTTTCGCTTCACCCCTCCACTTT	CASSSGQGFASPLHF	-	TRBD1	TRBV5-1	TRBJ1-6
TGTGCCAGCAGCTTATCTCCCCCCCTCGAGCAGTACTTC	CASSLSPPLEQYF	-	-	TRBV7-2	TRBJ2-7
TGTGCCAGCAGTGTGGCAGGCAGCTCCTACGAGCAGTACTTC	CASSVAGSSYEQYF	-	-	TRBV25-1	TRBJ2-7
TGTGCCAGCAGCCCGGACAGGGGGGCCTCCTACGAGCAGTACTTC	CASSPDRGASYEQYF	once	TRBD1	TRBV6-1	TRBJ2-7
TGTGCCTGTCCTAGCGGGGGAGGCCAAGAGACCCAGTACTTC	CACPSGGGQETQYF	-	TRBD2	TRBV30	TRBJ2-5
TGTGCCAGCTCACCTACAGGGGGCTTGAATACGCAGTATTTT	CASSPTGGLNTQYF	-	TRBD1	TRBV18	TRBJ2-3
TGCAGTGCCCTCGGCAATGAGCAGTTCTTC	CSALGNEQFF	-	-	TRBV20-1	TRBJ2-1
TGTGCCAGCAGCAAGGATTGGCGGGGGAGCCAAGAGACCCAGTACTTC	CASSKDWRGSQETQYF	-	-	TRBV21-1	TRBJ2-5
TGTGCCAGCAGCCAAGGACCCTGGGACAGGGAGGACAATGAGCAGTTCTTC	CASSQGPWDREDNEQFF	-	TRBD1	TRBV4-2	TRBJ2-1
TGTGCCAGCAGCTTAGCGGACAGGAAAGAGACCCAGTACTTC	CASSLADRKETQYF	-	TRBD1	TRBV5-6	TRBJ2-5
TGTGCCAGCAGTGGGGGACACACCGGGGAGCTGTTTTTT	CASSGGHTGELFF	-	-	TRBV6-1	TRBJ2-2
TGTGCCAGCAGCTACGGACTAGCGGGGGCCTACAATGAGCAGTTCTTC	CASSYGLAGAYNEQFF	-	TRBD2	TRBV6-5	TRBJ2-1
TGTGCCAGTCGGACAGGGCGGGGGATGAACACTGAAGCTTTCTTT	CASRTGRGMNTEAFF	-	TRBD1	TRBV19	TRBJ1-1
TGTGCCATCCGCCCGGCGGAGGCAGCCGGCTACACCTTC	CAIRPAEAAGYTF	few	-	TRBV10-3	TRBJ1-2
TGTGCCAGCTCGGCTGGGGCCGGGACTAATACCGGGGAGCTGTTTTTT	CASSAGAGTNTGELFF	-	TRBD2	TRBV18	TRBJ2-2
TGTGCCAGCAGTGAGAGGGAGGGGACCTACGAGCAGTACTTC	CASSEREGTYEQYF	-	TRBD2	TRBV6-1	TRBJ2-7
TGTGCCAGCGGTGAGACCCAGTACTTC	CASGETQYF	-	-	TRBV27	TRBJ2-5
TGTGCCAGCAGTTCCCCTCGGCAAGACAGGCAAACTTCTTTCTTT	CASSSPRQDRQTSFF	-	-	TRBV6-6	TRBJ1-1
TGTGCCAGCAGCTTAGGGGCTAACACTGAAGCTTTCTTT	CASSLGANTEAFF	-	-	TRBV7-3	TRBJ1-1
TGTGCCAGTAGTATTGTAGCCCAGACAAATCAGCCCCAGCATTTT	CASSIVAQTNQPQHF	once	-	TRBV19	TRBJ1-5
TGTGCCAGCAGCTTTGATCCCGGTGGCACCGGGGAGCTGTTTTTT	CASSFDPGGTGELFF	-	-	TRBV5-4	TRBJ2-2
TGTGCCAGCAGTTACGTAGCGGGGGCCACAGATACGCAGTATTTT	CASSYVAGATDTQYF	once	TRBD2	TRBV6-5	TRBJ2-3
TGCGCCAGCAGCTCGTCCGGGACAGGCCACGGGGAGCTGTTTTTT	CASSSSGTGHGELFF	-	TRBD1	TRBV5-1	TRBJ2-2
TGCGCCAGCAGCGAAGACAACGGAGGATACAATGAGCAGTTCTTC	CASSEDNGGYNEQFF	-	-	TRBV5-1	TRBJ2-1
TGTGCCAGCACCTCAGGGGGCACTGAAGCTTTCTTT	CASTSGGTEAFF	-	TRBD1	TRBV6-5	TRBJ1-1
TGTGCCAGCAGCCCAGGGACTATCGGCACAGATACGCAGTATTTT	CASSPGTIGTDTQYF	few	TRBD2	TRBV11-2	TRBJ2-3
TGTGCCAGCAGCTTAGAGGCCCCTAATTCACCCCTCCACTTT	CASSLEAPNSPLHF	-	-	TRBV7-9	TRBJ1-6
TGCGCCAGCAGCTTGGATAGCGGGGGGGCAGCGACCCAGTACTTC	CASSLDSGGAATQYF	-	TRBD2	TRBV5-1	TRBJ2-5
TGTGCCAGCAGTGACTGGCGGGGGGGCTTTCGGGAGACCCAGTACTTC	CASSDWRGGFRETQYF	-	TRBD2	TRBV6-1	TRBJ2-5
TGTGCCAGCTCACCGGGGCTAGCGAACACCGGGGAGCTGTTTTTT	CASSPGLANTGELFF	-	-	TRBV18	TRBJ2-2
TGTGCCAGCAGCTTAGGGGTCAGGGGATCCTATGGCTACACCTTC	CASSLGVRGSYGYTF	-	-	TRBV7-2	TRBJ1-2
TGTGCCAGTAGTACCAACAGGGGAATGGAGCTGTTTTTT	CASSTNRGMELFF	few	TRBD1	TRBV19	TRBJ2-2
TGTGCCACGACAGGGTCATGGAGTGGCTACACCTTC	CATTGSWSGYTF	-	TRBD1	TRBV10-3	TRBJ1-2
TGTGCCAGCAGCTTTTTTGGGACGGACCTGGGCTACACCTTC	CASSFFGTDLGYTF	-	-	TRBV5-6	TRBJ1-2
TGCGCCAGCAGCTTGGCCGAGCAGAGCCGAAACACCATATATTTT	CASSLAEQSRNTIYF	few	-	TRBV5-1	TRBJ1-3
TGTGCCAGCAGCCGAGGCTCAGGGCACGAGCAGTACTTC	CASSRGSGHEQYF	-	-	TRBV7-9	TRBJ2-7
TGTGCCAGCAGTGACAGGAGCTCCTATAATTCACCCCTCCACTTT	CASSDRSSYNSPLHF	-	-	TRBV25-1	TRBJ1-6